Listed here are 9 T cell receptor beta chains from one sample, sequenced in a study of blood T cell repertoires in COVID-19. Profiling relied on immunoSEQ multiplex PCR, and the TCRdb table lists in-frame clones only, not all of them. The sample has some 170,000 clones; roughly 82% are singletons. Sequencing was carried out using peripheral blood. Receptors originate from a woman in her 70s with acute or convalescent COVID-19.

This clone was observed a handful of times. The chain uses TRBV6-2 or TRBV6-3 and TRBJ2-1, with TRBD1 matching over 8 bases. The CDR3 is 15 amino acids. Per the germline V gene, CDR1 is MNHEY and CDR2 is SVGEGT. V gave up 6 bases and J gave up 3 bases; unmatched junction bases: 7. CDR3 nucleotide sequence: TGTGCCAGCAGCCAGGACAGGGCACTCTACAATGAGCAGTTCTTC. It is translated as CASSQDRALYNEQFF.

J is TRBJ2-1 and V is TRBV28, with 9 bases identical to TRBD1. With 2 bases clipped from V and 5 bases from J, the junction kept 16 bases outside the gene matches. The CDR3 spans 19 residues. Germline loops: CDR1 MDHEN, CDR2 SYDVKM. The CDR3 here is CASSLASLATGGPDNEQFF. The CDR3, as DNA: TGTGCCAGCAGTTTAGCTTCTCTGGCGACAGGGGGTCCGGACAATGAGCAGTTCTTC.

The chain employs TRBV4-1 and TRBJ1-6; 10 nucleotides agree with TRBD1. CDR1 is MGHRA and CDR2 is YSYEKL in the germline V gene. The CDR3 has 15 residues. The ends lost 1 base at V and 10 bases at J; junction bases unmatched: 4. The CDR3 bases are TGCGCCAGCAGCCAAGGGACAGGGGGGGGCTCACCCCTCCACTTT. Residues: CASSQGTGGGSPLHF.

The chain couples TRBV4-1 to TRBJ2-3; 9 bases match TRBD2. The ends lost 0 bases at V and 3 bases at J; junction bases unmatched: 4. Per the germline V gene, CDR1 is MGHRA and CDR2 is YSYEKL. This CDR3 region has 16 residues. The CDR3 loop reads CASSQESLAGTDTQYF. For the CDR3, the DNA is TGCGCCAGCAGCCAAGAGAGTCTAGCGGGGACAGATACGCAGTATTTT.

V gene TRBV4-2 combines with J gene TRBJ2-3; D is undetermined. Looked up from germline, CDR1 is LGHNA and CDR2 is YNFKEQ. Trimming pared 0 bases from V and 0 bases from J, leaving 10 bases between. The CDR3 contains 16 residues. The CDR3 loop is CASSQDPGYSTDTQYF. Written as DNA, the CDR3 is TGTGCCAGCAGCCAAGACCCCGGGTATAGCACAGATACGCAGTATTTT.

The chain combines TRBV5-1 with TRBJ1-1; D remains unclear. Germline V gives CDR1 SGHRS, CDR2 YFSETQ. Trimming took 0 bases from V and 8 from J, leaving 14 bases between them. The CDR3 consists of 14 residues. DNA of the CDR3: TGCGCCAGCAGCTTGGTTGGTGCCAACATGGAAGCTTTCTTT. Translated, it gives CASSLVGANMEAFF.

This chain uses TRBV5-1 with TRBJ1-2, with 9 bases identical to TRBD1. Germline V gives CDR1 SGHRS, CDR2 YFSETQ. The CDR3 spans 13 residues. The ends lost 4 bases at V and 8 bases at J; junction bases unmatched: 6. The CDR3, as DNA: TGCGCCAGCAGCACCAGACAGGGGGACGGCTACACCTTC. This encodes CASSTRQGDGYTF.

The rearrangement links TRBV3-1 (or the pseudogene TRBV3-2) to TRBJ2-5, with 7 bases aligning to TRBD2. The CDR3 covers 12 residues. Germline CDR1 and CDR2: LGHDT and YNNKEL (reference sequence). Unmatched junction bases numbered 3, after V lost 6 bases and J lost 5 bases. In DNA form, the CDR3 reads TGTGCCAGCAGTGGGCGGGGGGAGACCCAGTACTTC. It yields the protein CASSGRGETQYF.

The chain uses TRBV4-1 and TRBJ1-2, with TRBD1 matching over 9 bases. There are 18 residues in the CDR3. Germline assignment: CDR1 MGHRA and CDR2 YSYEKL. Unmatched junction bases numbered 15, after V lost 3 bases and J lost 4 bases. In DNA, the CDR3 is TGCGCCAGCAGCCACTCCTATCCGGGACAGGGTCTGGGCTATGGCTACACCTTC. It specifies CASSHSYPGQGLGYGYTF.